This T cell receptor (beta chain) emerged from a study of blood T cells in healthy people across ages. Study-wide background: For every two T cells, template switching captured about one barcoded beta molecule.

For the second PCR, which ran for 7 to 11 cycles, a sample-barcoded 5' primer and a J-beta primer mix were used. TCRdb redid the calling of the 5' RACE reads with MiXCR, one entry per CDR3 protein. This sample has roughly 640,000 distinct CDR3 sequences, with roughly 30% found just once. The CDR3 spans 16 residues. Germline V lookup: CDR1 SGHTA, CDR2 FQGNSA. To note about this clonotype: A much larger clone differs from this one at a single base, so this may be a read error.

The gene calls are TRBV7-2 and TRBJ2-7; 11 positions match TRBD2. The J call may be incorrect, as the DNA end agrees better with TRBJ2-5. This sequence originates from a woman aged 80 or over in good health. The sequenced sample consisted of blood. The CDR3 sequence is CASSPRLAGPAKTQYF. In DNA form, the CDR3 reads TGTGCCAGCAGCCCCCGACTAGCGGGACCTGCTAAGACCCAGTACTTC.